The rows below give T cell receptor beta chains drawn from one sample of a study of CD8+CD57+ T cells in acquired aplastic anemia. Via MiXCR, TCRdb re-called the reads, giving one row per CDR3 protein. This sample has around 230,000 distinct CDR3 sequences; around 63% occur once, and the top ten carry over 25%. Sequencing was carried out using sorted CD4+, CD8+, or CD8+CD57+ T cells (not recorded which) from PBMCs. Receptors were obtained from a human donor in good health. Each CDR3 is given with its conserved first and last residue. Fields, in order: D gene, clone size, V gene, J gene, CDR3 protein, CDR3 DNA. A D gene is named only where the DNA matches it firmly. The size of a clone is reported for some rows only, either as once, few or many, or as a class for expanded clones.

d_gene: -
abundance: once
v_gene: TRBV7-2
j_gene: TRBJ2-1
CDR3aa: CASSLKGEQFF
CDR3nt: TGTGCCAGCAGCTTAAAGGGTGAGCAGTTCTTC

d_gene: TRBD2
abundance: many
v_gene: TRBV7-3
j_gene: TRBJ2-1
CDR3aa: CASSLAGAAEQFF
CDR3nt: TGTGCCAGCAGCTTAGCGGGAGCGGCTGAGCAGTTCTTC

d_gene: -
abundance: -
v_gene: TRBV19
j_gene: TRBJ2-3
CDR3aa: CASMTREMRDTQYF
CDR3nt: TGTGCCAGTATGACCAGGGAAATGAGAGATACGCAGTATTTT

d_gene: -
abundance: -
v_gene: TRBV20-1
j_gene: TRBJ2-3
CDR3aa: CSAPRDSYTDTQYF
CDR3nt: TGCAGTGCCCCCCGGGACTCCTACACAGATACGCAGTATTTT

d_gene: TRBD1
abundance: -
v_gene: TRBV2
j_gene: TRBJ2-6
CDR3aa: CASSADRGVTGANVLTF
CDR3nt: TGTGCCAGCAGTGCCGACAGGGGTGTCACTGGGGCCAACGTCCTGACTTTC

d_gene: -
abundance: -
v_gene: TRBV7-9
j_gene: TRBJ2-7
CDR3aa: CASSLGGTASYEQYF
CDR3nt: TGTGCCAGCAGCTTAGGAGGGACCGCCTCCTACGAGCAGTACTTC

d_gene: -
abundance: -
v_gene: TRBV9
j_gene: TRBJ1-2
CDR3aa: CASSHPRRGYTF
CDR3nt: TGTGCCAGCAGCCATCCAAGGCGGGGCTACACCTTC

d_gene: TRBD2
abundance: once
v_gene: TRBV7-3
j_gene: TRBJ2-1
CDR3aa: CASSYRTSEGGAVF
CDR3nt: TGTGCCAGCAGCTACCGGACTAGCGAGGGGGGGGCGGTCTTC

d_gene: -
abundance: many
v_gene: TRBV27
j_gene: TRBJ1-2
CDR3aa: CASSETVSGYGYTF
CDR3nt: TGTGCCAGCAGTGAGACAGTGAGTGGCTATGGCTACACCTTC

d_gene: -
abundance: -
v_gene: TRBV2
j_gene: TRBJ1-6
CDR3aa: CASSGGDSPLHF
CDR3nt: TGTGCCAGCTCGGGGGGGGATTCACCCCTCCACTTT

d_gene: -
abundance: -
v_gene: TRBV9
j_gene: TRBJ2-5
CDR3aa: CASSPRPAEETQYF
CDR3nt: TGTGCCAGCAGCCCCAGACCGGCCGAGGAGACCCAGTACTTC

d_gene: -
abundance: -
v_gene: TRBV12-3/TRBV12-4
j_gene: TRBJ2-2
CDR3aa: CASSTSGAFF
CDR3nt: TGTGCCAGCAGTACCTCGGGAGCGTTTTTT

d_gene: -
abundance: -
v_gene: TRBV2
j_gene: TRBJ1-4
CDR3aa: CASSRADEKLFF
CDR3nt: TGTGCCAGCAGCAGGGCCGATGAAAAACTGTTTTTT

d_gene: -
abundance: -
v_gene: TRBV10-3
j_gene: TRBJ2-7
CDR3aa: CAIKRRGQHSYEQYF
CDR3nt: TGTGCCATCAAACGGAGGGGACAGCACTCCTACGAGCAGTACTTC

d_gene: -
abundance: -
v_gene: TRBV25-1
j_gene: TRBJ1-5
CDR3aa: CASSPTVSQPQHF
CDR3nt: TGTGCCAGCTCACCAACCGTCAGTCAGCCCCAGCATTTT

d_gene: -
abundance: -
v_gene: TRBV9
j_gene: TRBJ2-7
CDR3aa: CASSAGQEGGSYEQYF
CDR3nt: TGTGCCAGCAGCGCCGGGCAGGAGGGTGGCTCCTACGAGCAGTACTTC

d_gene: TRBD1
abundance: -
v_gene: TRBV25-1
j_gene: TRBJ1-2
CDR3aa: CASRGATGVGGYTF
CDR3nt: TGTGCCAGCAGGGGTGCGACAGGGGTTGGCGGCTACACCTTC

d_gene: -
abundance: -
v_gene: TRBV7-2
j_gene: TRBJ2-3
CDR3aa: CASSLSPGSTDTQYF
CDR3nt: TGTGCCAGCAGCTTATCTCCCGGGAGCACAGATACGCAGTATTTT

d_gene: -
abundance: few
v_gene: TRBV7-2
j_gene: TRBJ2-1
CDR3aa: CASSLDRGISDEQFF
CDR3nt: TGTGCCAGCAGCTTAGATAGGGGGATCAGTGATGAGCAGTTCTTC

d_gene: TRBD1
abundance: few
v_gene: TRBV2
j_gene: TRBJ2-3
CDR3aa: CASRGKDRVADTQYF
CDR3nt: TGTGCCAGCAGAGGGAAGGACAGGGTCGCAGATACGCAGTATTTT

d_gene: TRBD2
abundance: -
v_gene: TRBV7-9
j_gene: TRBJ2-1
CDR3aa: CASSSTSGDGDEQFF
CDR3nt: TGTGCCAGCAGCTCAACTAGCGGGGATGGCGATGAGCAGTTCTTC

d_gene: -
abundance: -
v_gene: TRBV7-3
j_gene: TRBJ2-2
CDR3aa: CASSLYRNAGELFF
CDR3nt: TGTGCCAGCAGCCTGTACAGGAATGCCGGGGAGCTGTTTTTT

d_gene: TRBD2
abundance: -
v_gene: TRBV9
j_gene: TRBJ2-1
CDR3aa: CASSDRTSKVSNEQFF
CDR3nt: TGTGCCAGCAGCGACCGGACTAGCAAGGTCAGCAATGAGCAGTTCTTC

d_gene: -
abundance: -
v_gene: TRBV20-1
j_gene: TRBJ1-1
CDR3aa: CSARVQGGSTEAFF
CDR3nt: TGCAGTGCTAGAGTACAGGGCGGAAGCACTGAAGCTTTCTTT

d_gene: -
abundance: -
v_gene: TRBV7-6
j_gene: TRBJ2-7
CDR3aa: CASSDLYEQYF
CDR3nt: TGTGCCAGCAGCGATCTCTACGAGCAGTACTTC

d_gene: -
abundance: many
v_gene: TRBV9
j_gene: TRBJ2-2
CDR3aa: CASSVDGELFF
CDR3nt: TGTGCCAGCAGCGTAGATGGGGAGCTGTTTTTT

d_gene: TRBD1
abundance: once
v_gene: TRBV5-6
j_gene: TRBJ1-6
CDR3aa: CASSLDRGRLGPLHF
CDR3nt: TGTGCCAGCAGCTTGGATAGGGGGCGCCTTGGACCCCTCCACTTT

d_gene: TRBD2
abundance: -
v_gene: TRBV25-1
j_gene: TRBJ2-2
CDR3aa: CASSDEAGGLLTTGELFF
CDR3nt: TGTGCCAGCAGTGACGAGGCGGGAGGGCTCTTAACTACCGGGGAGCTGTTTTTT

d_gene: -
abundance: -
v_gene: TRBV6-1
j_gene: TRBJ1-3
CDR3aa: CASSEASSGNTIYF
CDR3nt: TGTGCCAGCAGTGAGGCCAGCTCTGGAAACACCATATATTTT

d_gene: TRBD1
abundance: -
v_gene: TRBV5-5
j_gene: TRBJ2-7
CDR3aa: CASSQDRGRGEQYF
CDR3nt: TGTGCCAGCAGCCAAGACAGGGGTAGAGGCGAGCAGTACTTC

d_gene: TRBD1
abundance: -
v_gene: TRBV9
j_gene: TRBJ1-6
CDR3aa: CASSVGDRRSPLHF
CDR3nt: TGTGCCAGCAGCGTAGGGGACAGACGTTCACCCCTCCACTTT

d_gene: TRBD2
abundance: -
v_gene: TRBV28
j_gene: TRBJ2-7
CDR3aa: CGTKGGLAGGGYEQYF
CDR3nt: TGTGGGACCAAGGGGGGACTAGCGGGAGGCGGATACGAGCAGTACTTC

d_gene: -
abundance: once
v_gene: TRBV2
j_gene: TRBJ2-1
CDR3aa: CASTLERYNEQFF
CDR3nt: TGTGCCAGCACCCTGGAGCGGTACAATGAGCAGTTCTTC

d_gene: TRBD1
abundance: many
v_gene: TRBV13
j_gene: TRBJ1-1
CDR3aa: CASSPGTGFEKAFF
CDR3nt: TGTGCCAGCAGCCCCGGGACAGGGTTCGAGAAGGCTTTCTTT

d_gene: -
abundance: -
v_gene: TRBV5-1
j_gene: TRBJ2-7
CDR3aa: CASRPPSVLGSYEQYF
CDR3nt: TGCGCCAGCAGACCCCCTAGCGTCCTGGGGTCCTACGAGCAGTACTTC

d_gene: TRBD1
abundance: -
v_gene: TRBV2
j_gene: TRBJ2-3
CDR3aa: CASSQGQGIYNEQYF
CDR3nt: TGTGCCAGCAGCCAGGGACAGGGAATTTACAATGAGCAGTATTTT

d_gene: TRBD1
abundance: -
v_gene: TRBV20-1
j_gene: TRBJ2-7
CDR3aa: CSTGGGGQGNPEQYF
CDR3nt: TGCAGTACTGGGGGGGGGGGACAGGGTAATCCCGAGCAGTACTTC

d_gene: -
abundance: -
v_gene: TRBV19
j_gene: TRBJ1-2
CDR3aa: CASSIATKPTGGYTF
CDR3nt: TGTGCCAGTAGTATAGCCACTAAACCTACTGGGGGCTACACCTTC

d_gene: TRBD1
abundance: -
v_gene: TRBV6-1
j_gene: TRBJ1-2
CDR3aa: CATKPTGGYGYTF
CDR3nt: TGTGCCACCAAACCGACAGGGGGCTATGGCTACACCTTC

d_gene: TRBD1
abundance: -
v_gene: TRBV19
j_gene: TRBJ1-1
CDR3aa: CASSIEGQGSSTEAFF
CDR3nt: TGTGCCAGTAGTATCGAAGGACAGGGCTCGAGCACTGAAGCTTTCTTT

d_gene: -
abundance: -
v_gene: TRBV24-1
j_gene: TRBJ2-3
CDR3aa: CATSDSGRETDTQYF
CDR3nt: TGTGCCACCAGTGATTCGGGGCGGGAAACAGATACGCAGTATTTT

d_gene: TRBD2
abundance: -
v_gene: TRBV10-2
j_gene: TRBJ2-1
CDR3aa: CASRLAGGTYNEQFF
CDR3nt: TGCGCCAGCAGATTAGCGGGAGGTACCTACAATGAGCAGTTCTTC

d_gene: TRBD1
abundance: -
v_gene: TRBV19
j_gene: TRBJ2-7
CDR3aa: CASSIWTGVSDEQYF
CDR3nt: TGTGCCAGTAGTATATGGACAGGGGTATCGGACGAGCAGTACTTC

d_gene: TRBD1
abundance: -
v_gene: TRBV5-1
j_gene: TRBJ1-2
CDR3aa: CASSLVVDRGRINYGYTF
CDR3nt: TGCGCCAGCAGCTTGGTGGTGGACAGGGGCCGTATTAACTATGGCTACACCTTC

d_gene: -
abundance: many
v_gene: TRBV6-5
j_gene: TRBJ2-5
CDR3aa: CASSPQAYQETQYF
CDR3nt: TGTGCCAGCAGCCCTCAGGCGTACCAAGAGACCCAGTACTTC

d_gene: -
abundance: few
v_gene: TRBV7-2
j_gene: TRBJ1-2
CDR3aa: CASSPEGGPDGYTF
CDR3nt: TGTGCCAGCAGCCCAGAGGGGGGGCCGGATGGCTACACCTTC

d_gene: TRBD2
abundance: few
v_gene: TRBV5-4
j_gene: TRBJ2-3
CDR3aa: CASSPREGTQYF
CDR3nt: TGTGCCAGCAGCCCCCGGGAGGGTACGCAGTATTTT

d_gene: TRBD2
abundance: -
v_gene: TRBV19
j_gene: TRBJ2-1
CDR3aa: CASSRVAGGTFNEQFF
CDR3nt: TGTGCCAGTAGTAGGGTAGCGGGGGGGACCTTTAATGAGCAGTTCTTC

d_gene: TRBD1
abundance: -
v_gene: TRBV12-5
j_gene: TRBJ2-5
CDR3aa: CASGLAGDRGVTQYF
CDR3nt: TGTGCTAGTGGTTTGGCGGGGGACAGGGGAGTGACCCAGTACTTC

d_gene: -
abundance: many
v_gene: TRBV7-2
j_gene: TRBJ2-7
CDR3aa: CASSWTYEQYF
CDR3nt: TGTGCCAGCTCGTGGACCTACGAGCAGTACTTC

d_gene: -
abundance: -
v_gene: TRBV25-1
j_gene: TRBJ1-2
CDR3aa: CASSGAAGYTF
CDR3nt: TGTGCCAGCAGTGGGGCAGCTGGCTACACCTTC

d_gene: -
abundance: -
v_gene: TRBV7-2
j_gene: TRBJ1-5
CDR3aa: CASSLKGFQPQHF
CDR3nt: TGTGCCAGCAGCTTAAAAGGGTTTCAGCCCCAGCATTTT